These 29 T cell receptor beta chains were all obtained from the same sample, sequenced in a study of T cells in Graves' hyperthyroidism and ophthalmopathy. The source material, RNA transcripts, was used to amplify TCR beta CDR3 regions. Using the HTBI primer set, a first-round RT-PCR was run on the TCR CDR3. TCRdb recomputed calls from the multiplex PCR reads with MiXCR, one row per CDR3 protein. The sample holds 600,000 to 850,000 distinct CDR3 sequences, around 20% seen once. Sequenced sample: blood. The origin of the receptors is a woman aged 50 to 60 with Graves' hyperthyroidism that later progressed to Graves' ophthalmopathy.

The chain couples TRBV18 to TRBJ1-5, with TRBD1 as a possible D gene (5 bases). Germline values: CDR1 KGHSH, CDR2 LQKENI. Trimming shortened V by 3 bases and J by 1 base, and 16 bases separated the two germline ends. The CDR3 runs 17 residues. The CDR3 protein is CASSPPGLGGSNQPQHF. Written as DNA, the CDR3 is TGTGCCAGCTCACCTCCGGGACTCGGGGGGAGCAATCAGCCCCAGCATTTT.

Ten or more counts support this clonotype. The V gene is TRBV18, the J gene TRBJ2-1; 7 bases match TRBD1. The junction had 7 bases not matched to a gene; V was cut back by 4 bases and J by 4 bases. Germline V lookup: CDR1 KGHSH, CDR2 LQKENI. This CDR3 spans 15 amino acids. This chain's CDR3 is CASSLGQASYNEQFF. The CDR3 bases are TGTGCCAGCTCACTCGGACAGGCCTCGTACAATGAGCAGTTCTTC.

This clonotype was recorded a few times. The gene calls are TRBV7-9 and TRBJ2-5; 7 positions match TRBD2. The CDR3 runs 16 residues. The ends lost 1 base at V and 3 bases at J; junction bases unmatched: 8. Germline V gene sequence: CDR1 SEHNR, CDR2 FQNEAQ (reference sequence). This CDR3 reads CASSLDAGLGEETQYF. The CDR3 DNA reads TGTGCCAGCAGCTTAGATGCCGGACTAGGGGAAGAGACCCAGTACTTC.

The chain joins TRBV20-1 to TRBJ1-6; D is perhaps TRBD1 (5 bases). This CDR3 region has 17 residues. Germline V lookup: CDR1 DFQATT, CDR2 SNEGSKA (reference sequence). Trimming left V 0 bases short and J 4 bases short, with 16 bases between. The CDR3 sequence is CSAREMRGWGYNSPLHF. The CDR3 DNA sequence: TGCAGTGCTAGAGAAATGAGAGGATGGGGGTATAATTCACCCCTCCACTTT.

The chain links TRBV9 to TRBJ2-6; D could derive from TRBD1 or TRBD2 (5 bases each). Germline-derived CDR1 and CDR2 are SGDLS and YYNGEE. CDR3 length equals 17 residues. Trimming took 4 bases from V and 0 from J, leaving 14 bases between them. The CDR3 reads CASSPRDAGSGANVLTF. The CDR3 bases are TGTGCCAGCAGCCCCCGGGACGCGGGCTCTGGGGCCAACGTCCTGACTTTC.

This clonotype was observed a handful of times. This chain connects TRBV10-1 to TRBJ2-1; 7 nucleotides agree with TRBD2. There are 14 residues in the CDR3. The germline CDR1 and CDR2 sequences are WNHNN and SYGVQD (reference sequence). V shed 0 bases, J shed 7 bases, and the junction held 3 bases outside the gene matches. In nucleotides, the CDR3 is TGCGCCAGCAGTGAGTCGGAGGGAGGGAATGAGCAGTTCTTC. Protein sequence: CASSESEGGNEQFF.

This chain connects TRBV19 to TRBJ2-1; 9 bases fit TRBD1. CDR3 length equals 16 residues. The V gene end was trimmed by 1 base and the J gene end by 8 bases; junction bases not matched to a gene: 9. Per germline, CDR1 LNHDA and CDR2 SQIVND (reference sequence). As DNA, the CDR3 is TGTGCCAGTAGTATAGCAGGGACAGGGTTCGTCTATGAGCAGTTCTTC. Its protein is CASSIAGTGFVYEQFF.

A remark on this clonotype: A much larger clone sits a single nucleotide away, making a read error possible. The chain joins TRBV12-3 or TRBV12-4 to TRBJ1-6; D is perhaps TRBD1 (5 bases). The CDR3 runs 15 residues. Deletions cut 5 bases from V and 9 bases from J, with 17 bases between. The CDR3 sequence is CASSPLGLEASPLHF. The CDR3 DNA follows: TGTGCCAGCAGTCCCTTGGGACTGGAGGCTTCACCCCTCCACTTT.

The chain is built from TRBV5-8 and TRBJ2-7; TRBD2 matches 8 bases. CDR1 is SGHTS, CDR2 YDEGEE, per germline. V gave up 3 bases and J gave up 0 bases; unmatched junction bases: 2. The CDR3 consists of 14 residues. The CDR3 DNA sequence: TGTGCCAGCAGCTGGCGGGGGGTCTCCTACGAGCAGTACTTC. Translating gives CASSWRGVSYEQYF.

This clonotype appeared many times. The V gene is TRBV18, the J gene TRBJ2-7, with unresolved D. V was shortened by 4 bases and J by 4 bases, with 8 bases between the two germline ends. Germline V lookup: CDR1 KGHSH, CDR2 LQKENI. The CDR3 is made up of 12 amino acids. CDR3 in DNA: TGTGCCAGCTCACACACGATTTACGAGCAGTACTTC. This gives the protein CASSHTIYEQYF.

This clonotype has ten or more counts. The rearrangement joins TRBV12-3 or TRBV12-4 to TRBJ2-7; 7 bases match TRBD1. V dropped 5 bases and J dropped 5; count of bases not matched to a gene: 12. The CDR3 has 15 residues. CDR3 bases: TGTGCCAGCAGTCCAGCGGACAGGCTGGCGAACGAGCAGTACTTC. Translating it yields CASSPADRLANEQYF.

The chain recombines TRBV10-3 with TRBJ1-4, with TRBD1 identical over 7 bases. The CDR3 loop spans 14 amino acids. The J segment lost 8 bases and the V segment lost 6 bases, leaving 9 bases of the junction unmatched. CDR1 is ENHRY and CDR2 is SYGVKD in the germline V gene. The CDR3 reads CAIRPPGQNEKLFF. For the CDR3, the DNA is TGTGCCATCAGACCACCGGGACAGAACGAAAAACTGTTTTTT.

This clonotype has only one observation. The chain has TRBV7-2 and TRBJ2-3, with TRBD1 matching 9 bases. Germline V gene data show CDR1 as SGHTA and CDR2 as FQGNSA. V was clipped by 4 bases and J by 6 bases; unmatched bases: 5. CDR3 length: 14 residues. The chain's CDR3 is CASSWGQGQDTQYF. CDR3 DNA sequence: TGTGCCAGCAGCTGGGGACAGGGACAGGATACGCAGTATTTT.

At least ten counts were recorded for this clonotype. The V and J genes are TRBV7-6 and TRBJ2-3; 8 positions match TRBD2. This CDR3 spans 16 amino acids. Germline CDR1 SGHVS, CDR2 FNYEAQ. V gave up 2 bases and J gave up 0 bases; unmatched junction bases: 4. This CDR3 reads CASSLLRGGSTDTQYF. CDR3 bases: TGTGCCAGCAGCTTACTCCGGGGGGGTAGCACAGATACGCAGTATTTT.

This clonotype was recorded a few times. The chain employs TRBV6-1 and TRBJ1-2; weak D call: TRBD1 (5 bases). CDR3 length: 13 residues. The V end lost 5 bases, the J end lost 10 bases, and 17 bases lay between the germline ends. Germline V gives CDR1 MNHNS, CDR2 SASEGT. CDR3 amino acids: CASSSVGQGHYTF. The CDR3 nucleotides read TGTGCCAGCAGTTCCGTGGGGCAGGGCCACTACACCTTC.

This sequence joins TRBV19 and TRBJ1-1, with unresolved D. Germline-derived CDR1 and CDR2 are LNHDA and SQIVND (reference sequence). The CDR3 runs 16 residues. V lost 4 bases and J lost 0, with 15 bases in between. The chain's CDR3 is CASSTVLDSLNTEAFF. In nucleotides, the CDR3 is TGTGCCAGTAGTACGGTACTTGATAGCCTGAACACTGAAGCTTTCTTT. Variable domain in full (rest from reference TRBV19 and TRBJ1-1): DGGITQSPKYLFRKEGQNVTLSCEQNLNHDAMYWYRQDPGQGLRLIYYSQIVNDFQKGDIAEGYSVSREKKESFPLTVTSAQKNPTAFYLCASSTVLDSLNTEAFFGQGTRLTVV.

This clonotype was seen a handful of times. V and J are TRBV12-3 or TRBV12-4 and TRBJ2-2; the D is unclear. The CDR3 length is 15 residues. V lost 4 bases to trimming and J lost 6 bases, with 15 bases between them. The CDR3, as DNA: TGTGCCAGCAGTTCGCAACACCCGCAGTCCGGGGAGCTGTTTTTT. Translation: CASSSQHPQSGELFF.

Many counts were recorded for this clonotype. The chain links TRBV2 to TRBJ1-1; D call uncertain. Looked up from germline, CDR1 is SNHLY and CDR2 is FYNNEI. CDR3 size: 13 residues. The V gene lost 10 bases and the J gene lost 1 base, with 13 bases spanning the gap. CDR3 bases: TGTGCCACAAAGTTCCCAGGGAACACTGAAGCTTTCTTT. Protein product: CATKFPGNTEAFF.

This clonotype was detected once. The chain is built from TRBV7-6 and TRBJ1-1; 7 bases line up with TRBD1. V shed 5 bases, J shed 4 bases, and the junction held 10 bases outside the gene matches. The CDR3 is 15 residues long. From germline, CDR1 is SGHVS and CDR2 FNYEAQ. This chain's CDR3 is CASSARDSESTEAFF. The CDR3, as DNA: TGTGCCAGCAGCGCTCGGGACAGTGAATCCACTGAAGCTTTCTTT. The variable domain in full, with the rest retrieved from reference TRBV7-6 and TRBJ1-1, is GAGVSQSPRYKVTKRGQDVALRCDPISGHVSLYWYRQALGQGPEFLTYFNYEAQQDKSGLPNDRFSAERPEGSISTLTIQRTEQRDSAMYRCASSARDSESTEAFFGQGTRLTVV.

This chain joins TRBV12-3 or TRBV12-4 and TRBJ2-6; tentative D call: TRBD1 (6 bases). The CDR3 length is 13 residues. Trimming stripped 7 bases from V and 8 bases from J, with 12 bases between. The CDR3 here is CASISTGSNVLTF. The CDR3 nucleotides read TGTGCCAGCATCTCGACAGGTTCCAACGTCCTGACTTTC.

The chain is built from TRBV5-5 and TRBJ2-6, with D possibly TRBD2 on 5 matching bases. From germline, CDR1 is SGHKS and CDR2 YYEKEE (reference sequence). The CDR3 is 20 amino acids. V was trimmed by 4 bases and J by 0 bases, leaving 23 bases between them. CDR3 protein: CASSPGLGRRDHSGANVLTF. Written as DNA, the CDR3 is TGTGCCAGCAGCCCGGGGTTGGGTAGGAGAGACCACTCTGGGGCCAACGTCCTGACTTTC. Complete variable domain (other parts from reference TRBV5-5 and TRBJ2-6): DAGVTQSPTHLIKTRGQQVTLRCSPISGHKSVSWYQQVLGQGPQFIFQYYEKEERGRGNFPDRFSARQFPNYSSELNVNALLLGDSALYLCASSPGLGRRDHSGANVLTFGAGSRLTVL.

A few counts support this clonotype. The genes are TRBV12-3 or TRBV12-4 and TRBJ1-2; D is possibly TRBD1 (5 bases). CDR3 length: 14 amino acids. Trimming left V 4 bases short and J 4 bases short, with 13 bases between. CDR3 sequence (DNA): TGTGCCAGCAGTTCGGGGACCTCTTCCTATGGCTACACCTTC. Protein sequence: CASSSGTSSYGYTF.

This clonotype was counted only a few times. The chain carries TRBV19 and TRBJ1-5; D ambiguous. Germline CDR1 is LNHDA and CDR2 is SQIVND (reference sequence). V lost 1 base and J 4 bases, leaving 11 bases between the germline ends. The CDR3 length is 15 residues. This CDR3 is CASSIGSGGNQPQHF. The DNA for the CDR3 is TGTGCCAGTAGTATAGGTTCGGGCGGGAATCAGCCCCAGCATTTT. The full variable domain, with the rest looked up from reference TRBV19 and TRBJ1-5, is DGGITQSPKYLFRKEGQNVTLSCEQNLNHDAMYWYRQDPGQGLRLIYYSQIVNDFQKGDIAEGYSVSREKKESFPLTVTSAQKNPTAFYLCASSIGSGGNQPQHFGDGTRLSIL.

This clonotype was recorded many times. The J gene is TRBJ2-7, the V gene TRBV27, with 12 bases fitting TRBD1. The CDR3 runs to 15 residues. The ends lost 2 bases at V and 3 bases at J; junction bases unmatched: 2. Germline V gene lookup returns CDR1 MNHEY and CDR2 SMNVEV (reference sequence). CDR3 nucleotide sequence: TGTGCCAGCAGTTTACGGGACAGGGGGCTCTACGAGCAGTACTTC. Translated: CASSLRDRGLYEQYF.

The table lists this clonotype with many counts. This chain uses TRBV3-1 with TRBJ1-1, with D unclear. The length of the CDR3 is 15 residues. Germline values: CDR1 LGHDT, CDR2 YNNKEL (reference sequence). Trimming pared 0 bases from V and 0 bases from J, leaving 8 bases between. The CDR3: CASSQEIRMNTEAFF. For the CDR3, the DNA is TGTGCCAGCAGCCAAGAGATCCGAATGAACACTGAAGCTTTCTTT.

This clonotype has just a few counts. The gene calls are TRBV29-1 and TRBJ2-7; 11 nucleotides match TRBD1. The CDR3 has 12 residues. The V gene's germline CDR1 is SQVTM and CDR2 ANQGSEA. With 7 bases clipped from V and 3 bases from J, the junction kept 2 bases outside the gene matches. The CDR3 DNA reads TGCAGCGGGGGGACAGGGGGCTACGAGCAGTACTTC. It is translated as CSGGTGGYEQYF.

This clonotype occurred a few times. The CDR3 DNA sequence: TGTGCCAGCAGCTTGGGGCACGGCTTTGAAGCTTTCTTT. It specifies CASSLGHGFEAFF. The V and J genes are TRBV5-4 and TRBJ1-1; no firm D call. This CDR3 region has 13 residues. Germline CDR1 reads SGHNT; CDR2 reads YYREEE (reference sequence). Trimming pared 0 bases from V and 7 bases from J, leaving 10 bases between.

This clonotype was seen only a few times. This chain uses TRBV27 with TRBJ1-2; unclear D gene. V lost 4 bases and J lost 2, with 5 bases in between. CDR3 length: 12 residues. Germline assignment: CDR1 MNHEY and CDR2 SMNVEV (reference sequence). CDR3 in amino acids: CASSSQNYGYTF. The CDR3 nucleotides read TGTGCCAGCAGTTCCCAGAACTATGGCTACACCTTC.

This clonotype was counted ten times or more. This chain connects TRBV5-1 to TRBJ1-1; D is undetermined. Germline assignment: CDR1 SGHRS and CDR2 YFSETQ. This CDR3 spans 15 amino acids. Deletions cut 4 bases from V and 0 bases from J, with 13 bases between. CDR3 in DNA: TGCGCCAGCAGCGCGGCGGTACAACTGAACACTGAAGCTTTCTTT. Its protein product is CASSAAVQLNTEAFF. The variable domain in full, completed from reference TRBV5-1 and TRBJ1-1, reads KAGVTQTPRYLIKTRGQQVTLSCSPISGHRSVSWYQQTPGQGLQFLFEYFSETQRNKGNFPGRFSGRQFSNSRSEMNVSTLELGDSALYLCASSAAVQLNTEAFFGQGTRLTVV.